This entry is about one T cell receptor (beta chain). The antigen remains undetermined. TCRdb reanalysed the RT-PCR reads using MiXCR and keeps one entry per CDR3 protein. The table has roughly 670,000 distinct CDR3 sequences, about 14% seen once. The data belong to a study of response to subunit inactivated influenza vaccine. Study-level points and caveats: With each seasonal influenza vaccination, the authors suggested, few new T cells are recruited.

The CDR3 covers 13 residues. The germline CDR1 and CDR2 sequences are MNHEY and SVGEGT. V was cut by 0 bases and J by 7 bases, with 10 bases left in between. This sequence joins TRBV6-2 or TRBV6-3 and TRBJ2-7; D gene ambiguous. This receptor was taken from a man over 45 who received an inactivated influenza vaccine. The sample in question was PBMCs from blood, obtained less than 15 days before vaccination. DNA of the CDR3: TGTGCCAGCAGTTACTCCCCGGCAGAAGAGCAGTACTTC. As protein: CASSYSPAEEQYF.